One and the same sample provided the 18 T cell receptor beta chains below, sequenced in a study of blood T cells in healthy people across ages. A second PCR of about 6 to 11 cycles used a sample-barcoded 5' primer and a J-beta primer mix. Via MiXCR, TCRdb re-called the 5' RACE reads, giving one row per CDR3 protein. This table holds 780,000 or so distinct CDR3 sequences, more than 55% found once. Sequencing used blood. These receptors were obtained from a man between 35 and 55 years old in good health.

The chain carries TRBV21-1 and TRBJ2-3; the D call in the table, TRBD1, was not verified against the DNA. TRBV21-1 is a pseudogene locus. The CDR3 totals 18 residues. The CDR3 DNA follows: TGTGCCAGCAGCCTTCACCAGGGGGCGATAAGTGGCACAGATATGCAGTATTTT. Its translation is CASSLHQGAISGTDMQYF.

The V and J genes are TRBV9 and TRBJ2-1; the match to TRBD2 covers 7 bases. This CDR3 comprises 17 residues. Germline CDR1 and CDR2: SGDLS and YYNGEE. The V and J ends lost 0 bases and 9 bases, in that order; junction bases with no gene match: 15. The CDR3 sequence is CASSVASMGGGAPEQFF. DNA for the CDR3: TGTGCCAGCAGCGTAGCGAGTATGGGGGGAGGGGCTCCTGAGCAGTTCTTC.

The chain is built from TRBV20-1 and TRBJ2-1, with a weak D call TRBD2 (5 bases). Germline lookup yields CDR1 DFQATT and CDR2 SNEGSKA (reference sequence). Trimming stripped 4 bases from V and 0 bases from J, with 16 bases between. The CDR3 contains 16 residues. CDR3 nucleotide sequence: TGCAGTGCTATTGCAGCGGCGGAGAACTCCTACAATGAGCAGTTCTTC. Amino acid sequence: CSAIAAAENSYNEQFF.

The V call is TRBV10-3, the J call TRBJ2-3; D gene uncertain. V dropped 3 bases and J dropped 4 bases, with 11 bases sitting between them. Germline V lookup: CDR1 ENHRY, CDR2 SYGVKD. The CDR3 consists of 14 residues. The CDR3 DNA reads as TGTGCCATCAGTGACAGAGCACAATCAGATACGCAGTATTTT. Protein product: CAISDRAQSDTQYF.

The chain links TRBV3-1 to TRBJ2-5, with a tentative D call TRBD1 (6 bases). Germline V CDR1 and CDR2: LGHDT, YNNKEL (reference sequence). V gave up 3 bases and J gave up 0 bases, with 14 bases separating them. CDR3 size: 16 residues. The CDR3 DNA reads TGTGCCAGCAGCCAGGTTCAGGGGATGTACCAAGAGACCCAGTACTTC. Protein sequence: CASSQVQGMYQETQYF.

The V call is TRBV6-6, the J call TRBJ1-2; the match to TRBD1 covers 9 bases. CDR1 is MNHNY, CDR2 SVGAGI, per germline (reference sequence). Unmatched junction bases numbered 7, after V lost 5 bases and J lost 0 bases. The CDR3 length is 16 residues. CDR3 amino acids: CASSRPRDRANYGYTF. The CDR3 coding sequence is TGTGCCAGCAGTAGGCCCCGGGACAGGGCTAACTATGGCTACACCTTC.

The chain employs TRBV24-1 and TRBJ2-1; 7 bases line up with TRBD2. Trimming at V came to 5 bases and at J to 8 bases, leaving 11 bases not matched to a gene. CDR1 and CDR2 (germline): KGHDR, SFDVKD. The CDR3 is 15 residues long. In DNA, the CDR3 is TGTGCCACCAGTGTTACAACGGGAGGCCAAGATGAGCAGTTCTTC. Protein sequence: CATSVTTGGQDEQFF.

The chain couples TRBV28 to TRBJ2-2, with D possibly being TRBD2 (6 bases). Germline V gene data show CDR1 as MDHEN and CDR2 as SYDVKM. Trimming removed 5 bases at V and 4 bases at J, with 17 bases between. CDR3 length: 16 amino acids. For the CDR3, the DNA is TGTGCCAGCAGTGCCCCCGTCCCAGCGGGCACCGGGGAGCTGTTTTTT. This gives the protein CASSAPVPAGTGELFF.

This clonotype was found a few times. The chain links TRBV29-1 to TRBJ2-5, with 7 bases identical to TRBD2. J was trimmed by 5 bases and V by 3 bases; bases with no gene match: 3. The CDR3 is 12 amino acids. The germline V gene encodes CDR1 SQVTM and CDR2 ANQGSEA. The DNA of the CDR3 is TGCAGCGTTGAGCGGGGGTCGGAGACCCAGTACTTC. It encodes CSVERGSETQYF.

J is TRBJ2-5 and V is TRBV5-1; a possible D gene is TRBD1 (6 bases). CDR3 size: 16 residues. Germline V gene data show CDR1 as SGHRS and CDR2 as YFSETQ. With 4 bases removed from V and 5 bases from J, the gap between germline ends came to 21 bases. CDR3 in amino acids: CASSRSQGTVLETQYF. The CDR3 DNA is TGCGCCAGCAGCCGGTCCCAGGGGACGGTGCTGGAGACCCAGTACTTC.

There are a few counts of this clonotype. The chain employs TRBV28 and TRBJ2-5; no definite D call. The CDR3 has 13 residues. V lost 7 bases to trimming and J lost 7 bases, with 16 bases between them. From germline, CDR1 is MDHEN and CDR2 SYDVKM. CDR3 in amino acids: CASTSGGEWTQYF. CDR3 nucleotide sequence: TGTGCCAGCACCTCAGGCGGAGAATGGACCCAGTACTTC. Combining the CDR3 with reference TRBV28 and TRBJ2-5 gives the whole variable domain DVKVTQSSRYLVKRTGEKVFLECVQDMDHENMFWYRQDPGLGLRLIYFSYDVKMKEKGDIPEGYSVSREKKERFSLILESASTNQTSMYLCASTSGGEWTQYFGPGTRLLVL.

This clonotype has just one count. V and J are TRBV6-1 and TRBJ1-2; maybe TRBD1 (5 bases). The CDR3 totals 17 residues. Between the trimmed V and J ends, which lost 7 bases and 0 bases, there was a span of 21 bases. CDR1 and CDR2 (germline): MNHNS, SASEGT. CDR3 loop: CASTLPRGSYTNYGYTF. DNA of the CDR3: TGTGCCAGCACCCTACCCCGGGGGTCGTATACTAACTATGGCTACACCTTC.

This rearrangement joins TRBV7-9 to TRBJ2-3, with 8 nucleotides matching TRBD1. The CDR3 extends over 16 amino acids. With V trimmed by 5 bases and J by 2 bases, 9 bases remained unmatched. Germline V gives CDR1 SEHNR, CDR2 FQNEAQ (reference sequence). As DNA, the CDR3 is TGTGCCAGCAGCCCGCCAGGGGGCCAGCTCACAGATACGCAGTATTTT. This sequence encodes CASSPPGGQLTDTQYF.

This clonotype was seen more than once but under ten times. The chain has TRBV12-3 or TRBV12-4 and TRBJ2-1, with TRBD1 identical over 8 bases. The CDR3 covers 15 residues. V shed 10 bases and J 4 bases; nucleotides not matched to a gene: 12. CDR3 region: CATQEYRDRYNEQFF. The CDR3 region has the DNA TGTGCCACCCAAGAATACCGGGACAGGTACAATGAGCAGTTCTTC.

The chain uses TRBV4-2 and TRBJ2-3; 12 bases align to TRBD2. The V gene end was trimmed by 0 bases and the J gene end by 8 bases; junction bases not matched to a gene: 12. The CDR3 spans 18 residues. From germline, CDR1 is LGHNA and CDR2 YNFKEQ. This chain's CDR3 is CASSQDSLLAGGLVTQYF. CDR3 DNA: TGTGCCAGCAGCCAAGATAGCCTCCTAGCGGGGGGGCTTGTTACGCAGTATTTT.

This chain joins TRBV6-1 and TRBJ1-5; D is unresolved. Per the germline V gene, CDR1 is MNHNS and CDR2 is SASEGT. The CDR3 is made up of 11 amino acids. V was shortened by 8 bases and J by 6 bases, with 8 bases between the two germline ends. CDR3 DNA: TGTGCCAGCCCCGGTGTTCAGCCCCAGCATTTT. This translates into CASPGVQPQHF.

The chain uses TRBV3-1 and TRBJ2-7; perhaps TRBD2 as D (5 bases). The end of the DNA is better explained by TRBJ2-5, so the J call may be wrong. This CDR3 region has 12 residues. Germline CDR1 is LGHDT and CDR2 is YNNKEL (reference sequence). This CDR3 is CASTGVRGTQYF. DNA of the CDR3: TGTGCCAGCACCGGGGTGCGCGGGACCCAGTACTTC.

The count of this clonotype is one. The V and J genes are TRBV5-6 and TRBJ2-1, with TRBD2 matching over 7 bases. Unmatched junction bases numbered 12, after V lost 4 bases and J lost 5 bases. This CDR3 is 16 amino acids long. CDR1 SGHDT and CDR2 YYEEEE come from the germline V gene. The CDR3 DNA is TGTGCCAGCAGCGCCTCGAATGGCGGGACTAACAATGAGCAGTTCTTC. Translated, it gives CASSASNGGTNNEQFF.